Presented here are 20 T cell receptor beta chains from one specimen sequenced in a study of blood T cell repertoires in COVID-19. Sequencing used immunoSEQ multiplex PCR; TCRdb keeps in-frame clones, though not all of them. The sample yields some 300,000 clones, about nine tenths seen once. The sequencing sample was made of PBMCs or T cells enriched from blood (not recorded which). The receptors shown here come from a young woman who had recovered from COVID-19.

The gene calls are TRBV11-2 and TRBJ1-2; 8 bases line up with TRBD1. The CDR3 is made up of 15 amino acids. V gave up 1 base and J gave up 0 bases; unmatched junction bases: 1. Per germline, CDR1 SGHAT and CDR2 FQNNGV. This chain's CDR3 is CASSLAGQANYGYTF. The CDR3 DNA reads TGTGCCAGCAGCTTAGCGGGACAGGCTAACTATGGCTACACCTTC.

The V and J genes are TRBV6-5 and TRBJ1-1; the D gene is possibly TRBD1 (5 bases). CDR3 length: 14 amino acids. Deletions cut 7 bases from V and 6 bases from J, with 18 bases between. Germline V CDR1 and CDR2: MNHEY, SVGAGI. DNA of the CDR3: TGTGCCAGCACCGTAACAGGTTTCTCCCCTGAAGCTTTCTTT. This gives the protein CASTVTGFSPEAFF.

V is TRBV6-6 and J is TRBJ1-1; the D gene is possibly TRBD1 (6 bases). The germline CDR1 and CDR2 sequences are MNHNY and SVGAGI (reference sequence). V dropped 7 bases and J dropped 4 bases, with 22 bases sitting between them. This CDR3 is built from 16 residues. The CDR3 DNA sequence: TGTGCCAGCAATCCGACAGGCCTACCCGGCATCACTGAAGCTTTCTTT. Its protein is CASNPTGLPGITEAFF.

The chain couples TRBV10-3 to TRBJ1-1, with D possibly matching TRBD1 (6 bases). This CDR3 contains 15 residues. Trimming shortened V by 1 base and J by 1 base, and 10 bases separated the two germline ends. Germline V CDR1 and CDR2: ENHRY, SYGVKD. The CDR3 nucleotides read TGTGCCATCAGTGAGTGGACAGTCGAGAACACTGAAGCTTTCTTT. As protein: CAISEWTVENTEAFF.

The genes are TRBV7-3 and TRBJ2-1; 11 nucleotides agree with TRBD2. With 2 bases clipped from V and 5 bases from J, the junction kept 8 bases outside the gene matches. The germline gives CDR1 SGHTA, CDR2 FQGTGA. The CDR3 sequence is 17 residues long. CDR3 sequence reads: CASSLDSGRVSNNEQFF. The CDR3 DNA reads TGTGCCAGCAGCTTAGATAGCGGGAGGGTATCGAACAATGAGCAGTTCTTC.

This clone came up once. The chain couples TRBV4-3 to TRBJ1-1; weak D call: TRBD1 (5 bases). V was pared by 0 bases and J by 1 base, with 24 bases between. The CDR3 is 20 residues long. Germline V gene sequence: CDR1 LGHNA, CDR2 YSLEER. CDR3 region: CASSQDLVRQATGGNTEAFF. CDR3 DNA: TGCGCCAGCAGCCAAGATCTTGTCCGTCAGGCAACCGGGGGGAACACTGAAGCTTTCTTT.

The V call is TRBV6-5, the J call TRBJ2-1; TRBD2 agrees at 7 bases. Germline V gene lookup returns CDR1 MNHEY and CDR2 SVGAGI. V lost 6 bases and J lost 6; bases outside the gene matches: 8. This CDR3 region has 14 residues. CDR3 bases: TGTGCCAGCAGCCTAACCACTAGCGCCAATGAGCAGTTCTTC. Translated: CASSLTTSANEQFF.

The V gene is TRBV18, the J gene TRBJ1-2, with TRBD1 as a possible D gene (6 bases). Per germline, CDR1 KGHSH and CDR2 LQKENI. V was pared by 3 bases and J by 10 bases, with 15 bases between. The CDR3 is made up of 13 amino acids. Here the CDR3 reads CASSPGNRADYTF. For the CDR3, the DNA is TGTGCCAGCTCACCGGGGAACAGGGCTGACTACACCTTC.

This chain connects TRBV27 to TRBJ1-2; D remains ambiguous. The V end lost 5 bases, the J end lost 1 base, and 17 bases lay between the germline ends. Germline CDR1 and CDR2: MNHEY and SMNVEV (reference sequence). This CDR3 is 16 amino acids long. CDR3 in DNA: TGTGCCAGCAGTCCCTCGAGAGGAACCCATAACTATGGCTACACCTTC. Protein product: CASSPSRGTHNYGYTF.

This chain links TRBV7-9 with TRBJ1-4; TRBD1 aligns across 10 bases. Trimming cost V 5 bases and J 7 bases; bases outside gene matches: 4. Germline CDR1 SEHNR, CDR2 FQNEAQ (reference sequence). This CDR3 contains 14 residues. The CDR3 DNA reads TGTGCCAGCAGCCAGGGACAGGGGCCTGAAAAACTGTTTTTT. Its protein is CASSQGQGPEKLFF.

The chain couples TRBV28 to TRBJ1-2; TRBD1 matches at 7 bases. The V gene end was trimmed by 4 bases and the J gene end by 0 bases; junction bases not matched to a gene: 11. There are 17 residues in the CDR3. Looked up from germline, CDR1 is MDHEN and CDR2 is SYDVKM. This CDR3 reads CASSSIPTGIANYGYTF. DNA for the CDR3: TGTGCCAGCAGTTCTATCCCGACAGGGATAGCTAACTATGGCTACACCTTC.

This clone has a single count. J is TRBJ1-2 and V is TRBV30; D may be TRBD1 (5 bases). Germline-derived CDR1 and CDR2 are GTSNPN and SVGIG (reference sequence). Trimming took 3 bases from V and 8 from J, leaving 16 bases between them. This CDR3 comprises 13 residues. The CDR3 nucleotides are TGTGCCTGGAGGCCGCGACAGTTCCCCGGCTACACCTTC. It encodes CAWRPRQFPGYTF.

This clone was found once. The chain carries TRBV28 and TRBJ1-2; D gene ambiguous. Per germline, CDR1 MDHEN and CDR2 SYDVKM. CDR3 length equals 13 residues. Trimming left V 3 bases short and J 2 bases short, with 7 bases between. CDR3 nucleotide sequence: TGTGCCAGCAGTTTGGCACAGAACTATGGCTACACCTTC. It encodes CASSLAQNYGYTF.

This rearrangement joins TRBV27 to TRBJ2-6, with TRBD1 matching over 7 bases. The J segment lost 2 bases and the V segment lost 0 bases, leaving 7 bases of the junction unmatched. This CDR3 comprises 18 residues. The germline V gene has CDR1 MNHEY and CDR2 SMNVEV (reference sequence). The CDR3 sequence is CASSLSAGGNPGANVLTF. In nucleotides, the CDR3 is TGTGCCAGCAGTTTATCGGCAGGGGGAAATCCTGGGGCCAACGTCCTGACTTTC.

DNA for the CDR3: TGTGCCAGCAGCCCCCAAAATCAGCCCCAGCATTTT. The encoded protein is CASSPQNQPQHF. The genes are TRBV12-3 or TRBV12-4 and TRBJ1-5; no clear D. This CDR3 region has 12 residues. The ends were cut back, 6 bases at V and 4 bases at J, with 7 bases in the middle.

The chain couples TRBV18 to TRBJ1-1; TRBD1 aligns across 8 bases. CDR3 length equals 15 residues. Germline V gives CDR1 KGHSH, CDR2 LQKENI. Germline trimming cut 2 bases from V and 6 bases from J; bases unmatched to any gene: 8. CDR3 sequence: CASSPVRTGSSEAFF. Here the CDR3 DNA reads TGTGCCAGCTCACCAGTCCGGACAGGGAGTTCTGAAGCTTTCTTT.

The rearrangement joins TRBV5-6 to TRBJ1-2; TRBD1 matches at 7 bases. The CDR3 covers 13 residues. The J segment lost 4 bases and the V segment lost 7 bases, leaving 7 bases of the junction unmatched. CDR1 is SGHDT, CDR2 YYEEEE, per germline. The DNA of the CDR3 is TGTGCCAGCGCCAGGGGGGTCCCCTATGGCTACACCTTC. Translation gives CASARGVPYGYTF.

The gene calls are TRBV18 and TRBJ2-7; perhaps TRBD2 as D (6 bases). From germline, CDR1 is KGHSH and CDR2 LQKENI. V gave up 3 bases and J gave up 7 bases, with 10 bases separating them. The CDR3 sequence is 12 residues long. The CDR3 spells CASSPDYREQYF. CDR3 in DNA: TGTGCCAGCTCACCGGACTACCGGGAGCAGTACTTC.

The CDR3 DNA reads TGTGCCAGCAGCTTAGGAGTCCGTTTCGCTTCCTACAATGAGCAGTTCTTC. Its protein is CASSLGVRFASYNEQFF. The chain carries TRBV11-3 and TRBJ2-1; D unresolved. V lost 1 base to trimming and J lost 1 base, with 14 bases between them. Germline CDR1 and CDR2: SGHNT and YENEEA. There are 17 residues in the CDR3. The whole variable domain, remainder taken from reference TRBV11-3 and TRBJ2-1, is EAGVVQSPRYKIIEKKQPVAFWCNPISGHNTLYWYLQNLGQGPELLIRYENEEAVDDSQLPKDRFSAERLKGVDSTLKIQPAELGDSAVYLCASSLGVRFASYNEQFFGPGTRLTVL.

The rearrangement joins TRBV5-4 to TRBJ2-7, with 11 bases aligning to TRBD2. The CDR3 is 15 amino acids. V lost 4 bases, J lost 5 bases, and 8 bases stayed unmatched. Germline CDR1 reads SGHNT; CDR2 reads YYREEE (reference sequence). CDR3 sequence: CASSRPTSGTHEQYF. As DNA, the CDR3 is TGTGCCAGCAGCCGACCGACTAGCGGGACCCACGAGCAGTACTTC.